This T cell receptor (beta chain) stems from a study of blood T cell repertoires in COVID-19 (dated by TCRdb to the early 2020s). At the level of the whole study: Collaborator samples came from the United States, Italy and Spain and covered acute and convalescent phases of COVID-19. The material from the prospective study consisted of cDNA or gDNA derived from T cells, B-cell-depleted T cells, or PBMCs. The repertoires were released in a freely available public database intended as a resource for research on the immune response to SARS-CoV-2. Where HLA class I and class II types were available, the types were taken from metadata supplied by the sample provider, not from assay-based typing. The samples were drawn from the first 160 participants of the ongoing ImmuneRACE study and from about 1,200 subjects provided by 6 global collaborators. Deeply sampled blood TCRbeta repertoires from subjects exposed to, actively infected with, or recovered from COVID-19 were included in the dataset. Nearly every sample came with metadata listing a de-identified subject ID, COVID-19 status, age in years and sex. The paper's findings and limits, for the study overall: Clinical and demographic metadata were provided uncurated, with the amount varying by source and participant.

Participants in the prospective study were aged about 18 to 95 years, lived in 20 to 30 United States geographic areas, and enrolled through a virtual design. Cohort assignment in the prospective study relied on participant-reported clinical history from a screening survey and a study questionnaire. For ImmuneRACE Cohort 3, a participant was defined as recovered based on two consecutive negative NP/OP PCR tests, clearance by a healthcare professional, or resolution of symptoms. Mobile phlebotomists in the prospective study collected whole blood, serum and a nasopharyngeal or oropharyngeal swab from every participant. Prospective study participants could optionally give additional blood draws and questionnaires over an approximately two-month period. Before DNA extraction, prospective study blood samples were shipped either frozen or at room temperature. Here V drops 3 bases and J drops 7 bases, and the junction holds 12 bases not matched to any gene. As encoded in the germline V gene, CDR1 is LGHNA while CDR2 is YSLEER. From its cysteine to its phenylalanine, the CDR3 spans 16 amino acids. Only the CDR3 DNA is retained, 48 bases long and in frame from the first base.

TCRbeta CDR3 regions were amplified from genomic DNA using the immunoSEQ Assay, a bias-controlled multiplex PCR. On the study's bioinformatics: Nucleated cell counts per sample were estimated from amplification of reference gene primers within the assay. To quantify the absolute abundance of each unique TCRbeta CDR3 rearrangement, sequence reads were collapsed and filtered. For each sample, productive Simpson clonality was calculated as the square root of Simpson's diversity index over productive rearrangements. Here the immuneACCESS table is served through TCRdb, limited to in-frame sequences with V and J called. Missing clones are a known gap in these copies; in checked studies unresolved V genes cover under half, and the rest lacks a known reason. V and J calls and clone size are those listed in that table; D and trimming were worked out from the DNA. Recorded for this sample are 350,000 or so clones; about 90% of them occurred a single time. 0.9% to 1.2% of the sample rests with the top ten.

A word on this clone: Its antigen is currently not known. No much larger clone is present one base from it, and per-base qualities are unavailable.

The sample consisted of PBMCs or T cells enriched from blood (not recorded which). The rearranged segments are TRBV4-3 and TRBJ2-1, and 7 junctional nucleotides match TRBD1. The origin of this receptor is a woman under 40 who had recovered from COVID-19. The CDR3 has the sequence CASSHTAQDRKNEQFF. The nucleotide sequence reads as follows: TGCGCCAGCAGCCATACTGCCCAGGACAGGAAAAATGAGCAGTTCTTC.